This TCR beta chain was profiled in a study of T-cell reconstitution after alpha-beta-depleted transplantation in children. Whole-study results and caveats: Newly generated T cells supplied most T-cell counts and diversity one year post-transplant. Several hundred expanded graft clones reportedly were the source of alpha-beta T cells about two months after transplant. Where some patients showed high TCRbeta diversity at day 60, it came from recipient T cells and thymic progenitors that had survived.

This clonotype has at least ten counts. Its matching antigen is unknown. As it was prepared, the TCRbeta library received unique molecular identifiers. TCRdb analysed the PCR reads with MiXCR anew, one entry per CDR3 protein. Of about 290,000 distinct CDR3 sequences listed, roughly 7.8% are singletons. Germline V lookup: CDR1 MNHEY, CDR2 SVGAGI. Trimming removed 7 bases from V and 3 bases from J, with 21 bases in between. The CDR3 covers 16 residues. The receptor was derived from a female patient aged 2-9 years who had a stem cell transplant for Fanconi anemia, so the T cells may come from the graft donor. The source material was peripheral blood, sampled 360 days after TCRalphabeta/CD19-depleted stem cell transplant. The chain has TRBV6-5 and TRBJ1-1; tentatively, D is TRBD1 (5 bases). The DNA of the CDR3 is TGTGCCAGCAATACAGGTCCTTACTTCGTAGACACTGAAGCTTTCTTT. As protein: CASNTGPYFVDTEAFF.